Listed below are T cell receptor beta chains from one sample, sequenced in a study of T cell repertoires in cytomegalovirus infection. TCRdb re-called the reads through MiXCR, storing one row per CDR3 protein. The table includes fewer than 550,000 distinct CDR3 sequences, 26% detected once. Sequenced: PBMCs. The origin of the receptors is a human donor in good health (CMV status not recorded). Some clones in this sample may be carry-over from other donors' samples. The CDR3 runs from the conserved cysteine through the conserved F or W. The order of the fields is J gene, clone size, V gene, D gene, CDR3 DNA, CDR3 protein. A D gene is named only where the DNA matches it firmly. Where a row states a size, it is once, few, many or the class of an expanded clone; other rows omit it.

J: TRBJ2-2; size: NA; V: TRBV6-6; D: TRBD2; DNA: TGTGCCAGCAGCCTTTCACTAGCGGGGTACACCGGGGAGCTGTTTTTT; CDR3: CASSLSLAGYTGELFF
J: TRBJ2-1; size: NA; V: TRBV6-6; D: NA; DNA: TGTGCCAGCAGTTACTCGTCCGGGGCGGTCGCTAGGAGATCAGGCTACAATGAGCAGTTCTTC; CDR3: CASSYSSGAVARRSGYNEQFF
J: TRBJ1-4; size: NA; V: TRBV12-3/TRBV12-4; D: NA; DNA: TGTGCCAGCAGCCCTGATACCGGCGGTGAAAAACTGTTTTTT; CDR3: CASSPDTGGEKLFF
J: TRBJ2-1; size: many; V: TRBV7-6; D: TRBD2; DNA: TGTGCCAGCACCAAAAATATAGCGGGAGCTGCTAATGAGCAGTTCTTC; CDR3: CASTKNIAGAANEQFF
J: TRBJ1-1; size: few; V: TRBV4-1; D: NA; DNA: TGCGCCAGCAGCCAAGATCGGTGGCAGGTCAAAGGAAGGGCTGAAGCTTTCTTT; CDR3: CASSQDRWQVKGRAEAFF
J: TRBJ1-2; size: many; V: TRBV7-9; D: NA; DNA: TGTGCCAGCAGCTTAGGATTCACAGAGTACTATGGCTACACCTTC; CDR3: CASSLGFTEYYGYTF
J: TRBJ2-5; size: few; V: TRBV4-1; D: NA; DNA: TGCGCCAGCAGTCCCCGGCGGGGCCTCCAAGAGACCCAGTACTTC; CDR3: CASSPRRGLQETQYF
J: TRBJ1-5; size: NA; V: TRBV5-1; D: NA; DNA: TGCGCCAGCAGCTTTACAGGGTATGAGCAGCCCCAGCATTTT; CDR3: CASSFTGYEQPQHF
J: TRBJ2-1; size: few; V: TRBV7-2; D: NA; DNA: TGTGCCAGCAGCTTAGAGTCTCAGAGTCATGAGCAGTTCTTC; CDR3: CASSLESQSHEQFF
J: TRBJ2-7; size: NA; V: TRBV10-3; D: TRBD2; DNA: TGTGCCATCAGCGGGAGGGATCTCTCCTACGAGCAGTACTTC; CDR3: CAISGRDLSYEQYF
J: TRBJ1-4; size: NA; V: TRBV19; D: TRBD1; DNA: TGTGCCAGTTCCCGGGCCAGGGGGCCTAATGAAAAACTGTTTTTT; CDR3: CASSRARGPNEKLFF
J: TRBJ2-1; size: NA; V: TRBV9; D: TRBD2; DNA: TGTGCCAGCAGCGCTAGCGGGAGTACCAATGAGCAGTTCTTC; CDR3: CASSASGSTNEQFF
J: TRBJ2-7; size: NA; V: TRBV4-3; D: TRBD1; DNA: TGCGCCAGCAGCCAAGGCGGGACAGGGGTTCGGGAGCAGTACTTC; CDR3: CASSQGGTGVREQYF
J: TRBJ2-5; size: few; V: TRBV7-2; D: TRBD1; DNA: TGTGCCAGCAGCCGAAACCGCAGGGGGACCCAAGAGACCCAGTACTTC; CDR3: CASSRNRRGTQETQYF
J: TRBJ1-5; size: few; V: TRBV27; D: TRBD1; DNA: TGTGCCAGCAGTTTGGGGGACAGTTTTTGGCCCCAGCATTTT; CDR3: CASSLGDSFWPQHF
J: TRBJ2-3; size: NA; V: TRBV7-4; D: NA; DNA: TGTGCCAGCAGCTTATATTCCGCCGTGGGCAGAGAAACGCAGTATTTT; CDR3: CASSLYSAVGRETQYF
J: TRBJ2-1; size: few; V: TRBV12-3/TRBV12-4; D: NA; DNA: TGTGCCAGCAGTTCGAGCAGCGGGGACAGAAATGAGCAGTTCTTC; CDR3: CASSSSSGDRNEQFF
J: TRBJ2-3; size: NA; V: TRBV11-3; D: NA; DNA: TGTGCCAGCAGCTCCTCTTGGGGATTACCCAAGGCGGCAGATACGCAGTATTTT; CDR3: CASSSSWGLPKAADTQYF
J: TRBJ2-2; size: NA; V: TRBV7-2; D: NA; DNA: TGTGCCAGCAGGACCCGACTAACCACCGGGGAGCTGTTTTTT; CDR3: CASRTRLTTGELFF
J: TRBJ2-1; size: NA; V: TRBV7-7; D: NA; DNA: TGTGCTAGCAGCTTAGGCGGCGGGTTAGAGGCCTACAATGAGCAGTTCTTC; CDR3: CASSLGGGLEAYNEQFF
J: TRBJ2-1; size: NA; V: TRBV7-8; D: TRBD2; DNA: TGTGCCAGCAGGCCAGGACTAGCGGGGGTCTCCTACAATGAGCAGTTCTTC; CDR3: CASRPGLAGVSYNEQFF
J: TRBJ1-1; size: few; V: TRBV11-1; D: TRBD1; DNA: TGTGCCAGCACCCCCCCACCCCGCCCGGACAGGGGCGGGAAAACTGAAGCTTTCTTT; CDR3: CASTPPPRPDRGGKTEAFF
J: TRBJ2-2; size: many; V: TRBV7-8; D: NA; DNA: TGTGCCAGCAGTCCAAAGGGGCATAGCAGGGGGGAAACCGGGGAGCTGTTTTTT; CDR3: CASSPKGHSRGETGELFF
J: TRBJ2-1; size: many; V: TRBV7-2; D: NA; DNA: TGTGCCAGCAGCCCCCCAAATGAACGGGGTGAGCAGTTCTTC; CDR3: CASSPPNERGEQFF
J: TRBJ2-2; size: few; V: TRBV12-3/TRBV12-4; D: NA; DNA: TGTGCCAGCAGTGCCACCAACGACAGGGGGGAGCTGTTTTTT; CDR3: CASSATNDRGELFF
J: TRBJ2-1; size: NA; V: TRBV6-1; D: TRBD2; DNA: TGTGCCAGCAGTCGCATTCTGGGACTAGCGGGTTATAGCTCCTACAATGAGCAGTTCTTC; CDR3: CASSRILGLAGYSSYNEQFF
J: TRBJ2-5; size: NA; V: TRBV12-3/TRBV12-4; D: TRBD2; DNA: TGTGCCAGCAGTTTCCGGGCGGGAGGTGGAGAAGAGACCCAGTACTTC; CDR3: CASSFRAGGGEETQYF
J: TRBJ1-2; size: NA; V: TRBV11-2; D: NA; DNA: TGTGCCAGCAGCTTAGGAATCCGGCAGTCTACTTATACTAACTATGGCTACACCTTC; CDR3: CASSLGIRQSTYTNYGYTF
J: TRBJ1-6; size: many; V: TRBV7-2; D: NA; DNA: TGTGCCAGCAGCTTAGGGTCGCCGGCAGGGCTAGGGTCACCCCTCCACTTT; CDR3: CASSLGSPAGLGSPLHF
J: TRBJ2-1; size: NA; V: TRBV24-1; D: TRBD2; DNA: TGTGCCACCAGCCCGGGGGGTGAGCAGTTCTTC; CDR3: CATSPGGEQFF
J: TRBJ2-2; size: NA; V: TRBV5-6; D: NA; DNA: TGTGCCAGCAGCTTAGGGGGGTACGCAACCGGGGAGCTGTTTTTT; CDR3: CASSLGGYATGELFF
J: TRBJ2-5; size: many; V: TRBV12-3/TRBV12-4; D: NA; DNA: TGTGCCAGCAGTTTTGCGACTGCTTTAGAGACCCAGTACTTC; CDR3: CASSFATALETQYF
J: TRBJ2-3; size: NA; V: TRBV15; D: TRBD2; DNA: TGTGCCACCAGCAGAGATAGGGAAAAGCGGGAGACAGATACGCAGTATTTT; CDR3: CATSRDREKRETDTQYF
J: TRBJ2-2; size: NA; V: TRBV6-8; D: TRBD2; DNA: TGTGCCAGCAGTTACTCGTTTAGCGGGTCGAACACCGGGGAGCTGTTTTTT; CDR3: CASSYSFSGSNTGELFF
J: TRBJ1-1; size: few; V: TRBV10-3; D: NA; DNA: TGTGCCATCAGACGGGACATGAACACTGAAGCTTTCTTT; CDR3: CAIRRDMNTEAFF
J: TRBJ2-4; size: NA; V: TRBV12-3/TRBV12-4; D: NA; DNA: TGTGCCAGCAGTTTTGGGGGGGCCCAAAACATTCAGTACTTC; CDR3: CASSFGGAQNIQYF
J: TRBJ1-6; size: once; V: TRBV2; D: TRBD1; DNA: TGTGCCAGCGCGTCCGGGACAGCGAATTCACCCCTCCACTTT; CDR3: CASASGTANSPLHF
J: TRBJ1-1; size: NA; V: TRBV2; D: NA; DNA: TGTGCCAGCAGTGTGGGACTACAGGGTGGAAGCACTGAAGCTTTCTTT; CDR3: CASSVGLQGGSTEAFF
J: TRBJ2-5; size: many; V: TRBV7-9; D: NA; DNA: TGTGCCAGCAGCTTTCCGACGGCACAAGAGACCCAGTACTTC; CDR3: CASSFPTAQETQYF
J: TRBJ2-1; size: many; V: TRBV7-7; D: NA; DNA: TGTGCCAGCAGCTTAGCGGGAGAGGAGCAGTTCTTC; CDR3: CASSLAGEEQFF
J: TRBJ2-1; size: NA; V: TRBV20-1; D: NA; DNA: TGCAGTGCTAGGCCGCGGGGCAGTAGCTCCTACAATGAGCAGTTCTTC; CDR3: CSARPRGSSSYNEQFF
J: TRBJ2-3; size: many; V: TRBV7-2; D: TRBD2; DNA: TGTGCCAGCAGCTTTAGGACTAGCGGGGCAGATACGCAGTATTTT; CDR3: CASSFRTSGADTQYF
J: TRBJ1-1; size: NA; V: TRBV6-2/TRBV6-3; D: TRBD1; DNA: TGTGCCAGCAGTTACTTAAGACAGGGAACAAGCACTGAAGCTTTCTTT; CDR3: CASSYLRQGTSTEAFF
J: TRBJ2-2; size: NA; V: TRBV11-2; D: NA; DNA: TGTGCCAGCCCCCGATCCGGGGAGCTGTTTTTT; CDR3: CASPRSGELFF
J: TRBJ1-2; size: NA; V: TRBV27; D: TRBD1; DNA: TGTGCCAGCAGTACCGACAGGGGCTATGGCTACACCTTC; CDR3: CASSTDRGYGYTF
J: TRBJ1-5; size: NA; V: TRBV11-2; D: TRBD1; DNA: TGTGCCAAGACCCCTTCGGGGGGGGGGACAGAGAATCAGCCCCAGCATTTT; CDR3: CAKTPSGGGTENQPQHF
J: TRBJ2-1; size: many; V: TRBV7-8; D: NA; DNA: TGTGCCAGCAGCTCCCGCCGGACCCCCGATGAGCAGTTCTTC; CDR3: CASSSRRTPDEQFF
J: TRBJ2-3; size: NA; V: TRBV12-3/TRBV12-4; D: NA; DNA: TGTGCCAGCAGTTTTTTGCTAGCAGATACGCAGTATTTT; CDR3: CASSFLLADTQYF
J: TRBJ1-3; size: once; V: TRBV4-2; D: NA; DNA: TGTGCCAGCAGCCTCTTCCCTGAGGGAAACACCATATATTTT; CDR3: CASSLFPEGNTIYF
J: TRBJ1-5; size: NA; V: TRBV12-3/TRBV12-4; D: TRBD1; DNA: TGTGCCAGCAGCCGACAGGGAGGGTCCCCCCAGCATTTT; CDR3: CASSRQGGSPQHF
J: TRBJ1-2; size: NA; V: TRBV12-3/TRBV12-4; D: TRBD1; DNA: TGTGCCAGCACCCGGGACAGGGGGCTTTATGGCTACACCTTC; CDR3: CASTRDRGLYGYTF
J: TRBJ2-7; size: many; V: TRBV7-2; D: TRBD2; DNA: TGTGCCAGCAGCTTAGAAGGGACTAGGGCCTACGAGCAGTACTTC; CDR3: CASSLEGTRAYEQYF
J: TRBJ1-6; size: few; V: TRBV7-3; D: NA; DNA: TGTGCCAGCAGCTTATCCGGAAAGGGATCACCCCTCCACTTT; CDR3: CASSLSGKGSPLHF
J: TRBJ2-3; size: NA; V: TRBV7-3; D: NA; DNA: TGTGCCAGCAGCCCGGGGGTTGTAAGCACAGATACGCAGTATTTT; CDR3: CASSPGVVSTDTQYF